Shown below are 27 T cell receptor beta chains from a single sample sequenced in a study of cytomegalovirus exposure and HLA in healthy donors. 13 Jbeta primers and 60 Vbeta primers were used for the PCR. The table came from immunoSEQ multiplex PCR; TCRdb's copy has only in-frame clones and leaves some out. In the table there are roughly 250,000 clones, about 75% of which are singletons. The sequenced material came from PBMCs. These receptors were obtained from a female donor in good health and CMV-seronegative.

The chain combines TRBV28 with TRBJ1-3, with a possible D match to TRBD1 (5 bases). The V gene's germline CDR1 is MDHEN and CDR2 SYDVKM. Trimming removed 6 bases from V and 5 bases from J, with 26 bases in between. The length of the CDR3 is 18 residues. CDR3 in amino acids: CASSPQLGAPGKRNTIYF. The CDR3 DNA reads as TGTGCCAGCAGCCCCCAATTAGGGGCCCCTGGTAAAAGAAACACCATATATTTT.

This sequence joins TRBV30 and TRBJ2-5; 12 bases line up with TRBD2. The V segment lost 3 bases and the J segment 5 bases; nucleotides outside the gene matches: 10. The germline gives CDR1 GTSNPN, CDR2 SVGIG (reference sequence). The CDR3 spans 16 residues. As DNA, the CDR3 is TGTGCCTGGAGGAAGGGACTAGCGGGCTTCGGGGAGACCCAGTACTTC. It specifies CAWRKGLAGFGETQYF.

The rearrangement joins TRBV7-9 to TRBJ2-5, with TRBD2 matching over 7 bases. V was clipped by 5 bases and J by 5 bases; unmatched bases: 5. Per germline, CDR1 SEHNR and CDR2 FQNEAQ (reference sequence). The CDR3 has 13 residues. The DNA of the CDR3 is TGTGCCAGCAGCCCCACTAGCGAGGAGACCCAGTACTTC. The encoded protein is CASSPTSEETQYF. Based on the CDR3 plus reference TRBV7-9 and TRBJ2-5, the full variable domain is DTGVSQNPRHKITKRGQNVTFRCDPISEHNRLYWYRQTLGQGPEFLTYFQNEAQLEKSRLLSDRFSAERPKGSFSTLEIQRTEQGDSAMYLCASSPTSEETQYFGPGTRLLVL.

The chain has TRBV28 and TRBJ1-5; 7 bases agree with TRBD1. The germline V gene encodes CDR1 MDHEN and CDR2 SYDVKM. The CDR3 length is 14 residues. The V and J ends lost 6 bases and 7 bases, in that order; junction bases with no gene match: 9. CDR3 residues: CASRETGSLQPQHF. The DNA for the CDR3 is TGTGCCAGCAGAGAGACAGGGAGTCTGCAGCCCCAGCATTTT.

The chain is built from TRBV5-1 and TRBJ1-2; 9 bases agree with TRBD1. This CDR3 comprises 15 residues. CDR1 is SGHRS, CDR2 YFSETQ, per germline. V shed 4 bases, J shed 4 bases, and the junction held 8 bases outside the gene matches. The CDR3 nucleotides read TGCGCCAGCAGCACCCAGGACAGGGGCGGCTATGGCTACACCTTC. It is translated as CASSTQDRGGYGYTF. Using reference TRBV5-1 and TRBJ1-2 for the parts outside the CDR3, the full variable domain is KAGVTQTPRYLIKTRGQQVTLSCSPISGHRSVSWYQQTPGQGLQFLFEYFSETQRNKGNFPGRFSGRQFSNSRSEMNVSTLELGDSALYLCASSTQDRGGYGYTFGSGTRLTVV.

The V call is TRBV28, the J call TRBJ1-1; D unresolved. This CDR3 contains 13 residues. The germline CDR1 and CDR2 sequences are MDHEN and SYDVKM. The V gene lost 3 bases and the J gene lost 1 base, with 6 bases spanning the gap. The CDR3 here is CASSFTRNTEAFF. The DNA of the CDR3 is TGTGCCAGCAGTTTTACAAGGAACACTGAAGCTTTCTTT.

On this clone itself: Compared with germline, one end of the junction differs, possibly owing to a read error. The chain recombines TRBV11-2 with TRBJ2-5; D perhaps matches TRBD1 (6 bases). This CDR3 contains 15 residues. Germline V gene lookup returns CDR1 SGHAT and CDR2 FQNNGV. The CDR3: CASSLEGHLQETQYF. CDR3 DNA sequence: TGTGCCAGCAGCCTAGAGGGACACCTCCAAGAGACCCAGTACTTC.

The CDR3 spells CASSPSRGGTDTQYF. CDR3 nucleotides: TGTGCCAGCAGTCCGTCGCGCGGGGGGACAGATACGCAGTATTTT. This chain joins TRBV7-2 and TRBJ2-3; TRBD2 matches at 8 bases. The V segment lost 6 bases and the J segment 3 bases; nucleotides outside the gene matches: 8. CDR1 is SGHTA, CDR2 FQGNSA, per germline. This CDR3 has 15 residues. The variable domain in full, with the rest retrieved from reference TRBV7-2 and TRBJ2-3, is GAGVSQSPSNKVTEKGKDVELRCDPISGHTALYWYRQSLGQGLEFLIYFQGNSAPDKSGLPSDRFSAERTGGSVSTLTIQRTQQEDSAVYLCASSPSRGGTDTQYFGPGTRLTVL.

This clone has just a few counts. V is TRBV9 and J is TRBJ2-1; tentative D call: TRBD2 (6 bases). The V gene's germline CDR1 is SGDLS and CDR2 YYNGEE. V was shortened by 4 bases and J by 2 bases, with 16 bases between the two germline ends. CDR3 size: 16 residues. This chain's CDR3 is CASSSYSGFPYNEQFF. The DNA of the CDR3 is TGTGCCAGCAGCTCCTACAGCGGGTTCCCCTACAATGAGCAGTTCTTC.

This clone was detected only a few times. The chain carries TRBV7-9 and TRBJ2-7; 8 nucleotides align to TRBD2. There are 15 residues in the CDR3. In germline, CDR1 is SEHNR, CDR2 FQNEAQ (reference sequence). V lost 2 bases, J lost 3 bases, and 6 bases stayed unmatched. CDR3 amino acids: CASSLLREGLYEQYF. CDR3 DNA sequence: TGTGCCAGCAGCTTACTCCGGGAGGGCCTCTACGAGCAGTACTTC.

The J gene is TRBJ1-2, the V gene TRBV7-8; tentatively, D is TRBD1 (5 bases). From germline, CDR1 is SGHVS and CDR2 FQNEAQ. V was trimmed by 5 bases and J by 4 bases, leaving 14 bases between them. This CDR3 has 14 residues. The CDR3 region is CASSNFGGVYGYTF. The DNA of the CDR3 is TGTGCCAGCAGCAACTTCGGAGGGGTCTATGGCTACACCTTC.

The chain uses TRBV18 and TRBJ2-7; 11 nucleotides match TRBD1. The CDR3 sequence is 14 residues long. Germline loops: CDR1 KGHSH, CDR2 LQKENI. V shed 4 bases and J 3 bases; nucleotides not matched to a gene: 2. In nucleotides, the CDR3 is TGTGCCAGCTCACTAGGGACAGGGGGCTACGAGCAGTACTTC. This gives the protein CASSLGTGGYEQYF.

This CDR3 is CSSQIPPAGWFF. CDR3 DNA: TGCAGCTCCCAAATCCCCCCAGCGGGTTGGTTCTTC. The V call is TRBV29-1, the J call TRBJ2-1; tentatively, D is TRBD2 (6 bases). The V and J ends lost 8 bases and 15 bases respectively, with 23 bases between them. The CDR3 totals 12 residues. The germline V gene encodes CDR1 SQVTM and CDR2 ANQGSEA.

The chain uses TRBV6-1 and TRBJ2-7, with D tentatively TRBD2 (5 bases). Trimming took 5 bases from V and 1 from J, leaving 15 bases between them. Germline CDR1 MNHNS, CDR2 SASEGT. This CDR3 comprises 15 residues. For the CDR3, the DNA is TGTGCCAGCAGTCTGACCCCTCCGGGGTCCTACGAGCAGTACTTC. Translating gives CASSLTPPGSYEQYF.

The V and J genes are TRBV10-3 and TRBJ1-1; no clear D gene. There are 13 residues in the CDR3. The V end lost 7 bases, the J end lost 1 base, and 10 bases lay between the germline ends. Germline V CDR1 and CDR2: ENHRY, SYGVKD. The CDR3 DNA sequence: TGTGCCATCAAGCACGGGGAGAACACTGAAGCTTTCTTT. Translated: CAIKHGENTEAFF.

The chain uses TRBV11-2 and TRBJ2-2, with TRBD1 matching 9 bases. The CDR3 sequence is 15 residues long. Germline V gene data show CDR1 as SGHAT and CDR2 as FQNNGV. Unmatched junction bases numbered 4, after V lost 1 base and J lost 7 bases. The CDR3 region has the DNA TGTGCCAGCAGCTTAGTCCGGGGACAGGGCGGGGAGCTGTTTTTT. Amino acid sequence: CASSLVRGQGGELFF.

The chain recombines TRBV4-2 with TRBJ2-7, with TRBD2 as a possible D gene (5 bases). The CDR3 has 15 residues. The V gene's germline CDR1 is LGHNA and CDR2 YNFKEQ. V was clipped by 0 bases and J by 0 bases, with 9 bases between them. Here the CDR3 DNA reads TGTGCCAGCAGCCAAGATCGCGGGTCCTCCTACGAGCAGTACTTC. Its protein is CASSQDRGSSYEQYF.

This clone has only one observation. CDR3 sequence (DNA): TGTGCCAGCAGCGTTTCCAGGGGTGGGGCCAACGTCCTGACTTTC. Translation: CASSVSRGGANVLTF. The chain recombines TRBV9 with TRBJ2-6, with D maybe TRBD1 (6 bases). Germline loops: CDR1 SGDLS, CDR2 YYNGEE. The germline V and J ends were trimmed by 2 bases and 3 bases, with 9 bases remaining between them. The length of the CDR3 is 15 residues.

The rearrangement links TRBV27 to TRBJ2-1; D gene uncertain. CDR3 length: 12 residues. Trimming pared 5 bases from V and 8 bases from J, leaving 10 bases between. Germline V gene data show CDR1 as MNHEY and CDR2 as SMNVEV (reference sequence). CDR3 bases: TGTGCCAGCAGTCCTAGTGGCGATGAGCAGTTCTTC. It yields the protein CASSPSGDEQFF.

This chain connects TRBV14 to TRBJ2-7, with 10 bases lining up with TRBD2. This CDR3 comprises 15 residues. CDR1 is SGHDN and CDR2 is FVKESK in the germline V gene. V was clipped by 3 bases and J by 0 bases; unmatched bases: 2. The CDR3 reads CASSQIAGGSYEQYF. The CDR3 DNA reads TGTGCCAGCAGCCAGATAGCGGGGGGCTCCTACGAGCAGTACTTC.

The chain has TRBV10-2 and TRBJ1-4, with D perhaps matching TRBD1 (5 bases). Germline V lookup: CDR1 WSHSY, CDR2 SAAADI. V lost 2 bases to trimming and J lost 5 bases, with 15 bases between them. This CDR3 has 16 amino acids. CDR3 DNA sequence: TGCGCCAGCAGTGAGGGCCCTGGGCAGGGCAATGAAAAACTGTTTTTT. The encoded protein is CASSEGPGQGNEKLFF.

This clone was observed once. Written as DNA, the CDR3 is TGTGCCACCAAGGTGATGGGACAGGGCGCCCTTTCACCCCTCCACTTT. Amino acid sequence: CATKVMGQGALSPLHF. This chain links TRBV27 with TRBJ1-6; 9 positions match TRBD1. Looked up from germline, CDR1 is MNHEY and CDR2 is SMNVEV (reference sequence). The CDR3 is 16 amino acids. The V and J ends lost 10 bases and 9 bases, in that order; junction bases with no gene match: 16.

The CDR3 reads CASSHGQGYTF. CDR3 nucleotide sequence: TGTGCCAGCAGCCATGGACAGGGCTACACCTTC. The chain recombines TRBV5-5 with TRBJ1-2; tentative D call: TRBD1 (6 bases). Germline CDR1 reads SGHKS; CDR2 reads YYEKEE (reference sequence). V lost 4 bases, J lost 8 bases, and 9 bases lay in between. The CDR3 contains 11 residues.

The chain links TRBV30 to TRBJ2-1; possible D gene TRBD1, 6 bases. The CDR3 has 14 residues. V lost 2 bases and J lost 5, with 13 bases in between. Per the germline V gene, CDR1 is GTSNPN and CDR2 is SVGIG (reference sequence). The CDR3 region has the DNA TGTGCCTGGAGTACCACCGGGACAAACAATGAGCAGTTCTTC. This codes for CAWSTTGTNNEQFF.

The rearrangement joins TRBV9 to TRBJ2-1; D gene uncertain. Trimming removed 1 base from V and 0 bases from J, with 8 bases in between. Germline V gene data show CDR1 as SGDLS and CDR2 as YYNGEE. The CDR3 is made up of 15 amino acids. The CDR3 region has the DNA TGTGCCAGCAGCGTAACTTCGAGCTCCTACAATGAGCAGTTCTTC. This translates into CASSVTSSSYNEQFF.

V gene TRBV9 combines with J gene TRBJ2-3, with TRBD2 matching 14 bases. The junction had 10 bases not matched to a gene; V was cut back by 4 bases and J by 6 bases. The CDR3 is 17 residues long. Germline lookup yields CDR1 SGDLS and CDR2 YYNGEE. CDR3 region: CASSLGLAGGIVDTQYF. The CDR3 DNA reads TGTGCCAGCAGCCTCGGACTAGCGGGAGGTATTGTGGATACGCAGTATTTT.

This clone was recorded a few times. V and J are TRBV30 and TRBJ1-2; D is perhaps TRBD1 (5 bases). With 0 bases removed from V and 5 bases from J, the gap between germline ends came to 16 bases. CDR1 GTSNPN and CDR2 SVGIG come from the germline V gene (reference sequence). The CDR3 loop spans 15 amino acids. The CDR3 is CAWSVPGAERYGYTF. The DNA for the CDR3 is TGTGCCTGGAGTGTACCTGGGGCGGAACGTTATGGCTACACCTTC.